This paragraph reports one T cell receptor beta chain. TCR beta CDR3 sequences were amplified from RNA transcripts. HTBI primers were the set used in a first-round RT-PCR of the TCR CDR3. TCRdb called the multiplex PCR reads again in MiXCR, with one record for every CDR3 protein. Of roughly 350,000 distinct CDR3 sequences in the sample, approximately 14% are singletons; the top ten hold around a fifth. Trimming removed 1 base at V and 3 bases at J, with 7 bases between. Per germline, CDR1 MGHRA and CDR2 YSYEKL. CDR3 length: 13 amino acids. The sample belongs to a study of T cells in Graves' hyperthyroidism and ophthalmopathy.

Sequenced sample: blood. The chain uses TRBV4-1 and TRBJ2-7; D remains ambiguous. This sequence originates from a woman aged 30 to 39 with Graves' ophthalmopathy. The CDR3 nucleotides read TGCGCCAGCAGCCAAGGGGCAGACTACGAGCAGTACTTC. Residues: CASSQGADYEQYF.